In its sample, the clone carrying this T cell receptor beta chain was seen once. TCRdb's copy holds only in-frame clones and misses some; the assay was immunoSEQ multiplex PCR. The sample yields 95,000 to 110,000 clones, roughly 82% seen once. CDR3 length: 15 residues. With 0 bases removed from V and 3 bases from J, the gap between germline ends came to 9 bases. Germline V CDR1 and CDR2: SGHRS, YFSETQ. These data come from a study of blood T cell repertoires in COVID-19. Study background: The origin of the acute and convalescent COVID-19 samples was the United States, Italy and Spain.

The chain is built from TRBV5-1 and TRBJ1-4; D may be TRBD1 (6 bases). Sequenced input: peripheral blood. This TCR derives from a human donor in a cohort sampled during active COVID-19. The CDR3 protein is CASSLAGVANEKLFF. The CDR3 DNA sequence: TGCGCCAGCAGCTTGGCAGGGGTGGCTAATGAAAAACTGTTTTTT.